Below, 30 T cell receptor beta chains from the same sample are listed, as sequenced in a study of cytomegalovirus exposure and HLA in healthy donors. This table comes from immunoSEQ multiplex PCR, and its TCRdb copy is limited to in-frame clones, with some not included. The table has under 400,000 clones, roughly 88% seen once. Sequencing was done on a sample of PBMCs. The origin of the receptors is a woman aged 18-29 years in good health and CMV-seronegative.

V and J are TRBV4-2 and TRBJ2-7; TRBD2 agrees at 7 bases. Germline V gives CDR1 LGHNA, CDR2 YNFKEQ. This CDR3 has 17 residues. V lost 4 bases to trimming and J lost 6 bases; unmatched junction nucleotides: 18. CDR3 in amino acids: CASSPSLFGLGSREQYF. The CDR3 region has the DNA TGTGCCAGCAGCCCAAGTCTTTTCGGACTAGGGTCCCGCGAGCAGTACTTC.

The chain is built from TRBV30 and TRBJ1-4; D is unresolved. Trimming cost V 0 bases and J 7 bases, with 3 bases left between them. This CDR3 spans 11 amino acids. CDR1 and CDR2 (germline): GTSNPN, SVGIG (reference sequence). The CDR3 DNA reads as TGTGCCTGGAGTGTACTTGAAAAACTGTTTTTT. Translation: CAWSVLEKLFF.

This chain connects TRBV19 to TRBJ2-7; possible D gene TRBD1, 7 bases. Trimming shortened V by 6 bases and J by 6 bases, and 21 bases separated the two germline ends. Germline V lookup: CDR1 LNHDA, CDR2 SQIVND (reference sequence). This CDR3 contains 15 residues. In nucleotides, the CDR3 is TGTGCCAGTAGGAGTCCCGGGACAGTGGGGGGCGAGCAGTACTTC. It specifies CASRSPGTVGGEQYF. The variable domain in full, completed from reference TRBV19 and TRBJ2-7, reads DGGITQSPKYLFRKEGQNVTLSCEQNLNHDAMYWYRQDPGQGLRLIYYSQIVNDFQKGDIAEGYSVSREKKESFPLTVTSAQKNPTAFYLCASRSPGTVGGEQYFGPGTRLTVT.

CDR3 sequence (DNA): TGTGCCAGCAGTTCACCTGCGGGTGCCTTTACAGCTTTCTTT. Protein: CASSSPAGAFTAFF. This chain links TRBV28 with TRBJ1-1; D is ambiguous. Germline loops: CDR1 MDHEN, CDR2 SYDVKM. Trimming left V 4 bases short and J 10 bases short, with 19 bases between. The CDR3 runs to 14 residues.

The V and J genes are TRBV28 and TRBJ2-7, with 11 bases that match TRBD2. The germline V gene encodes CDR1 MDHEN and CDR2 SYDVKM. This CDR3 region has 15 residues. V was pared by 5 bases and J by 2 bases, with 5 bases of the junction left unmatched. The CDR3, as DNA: TGTGCCAGCAGTCAGGGACTAGCGGACGCCTACGAGCAGTACTTC. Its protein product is CASSQGLADAYEQYF.

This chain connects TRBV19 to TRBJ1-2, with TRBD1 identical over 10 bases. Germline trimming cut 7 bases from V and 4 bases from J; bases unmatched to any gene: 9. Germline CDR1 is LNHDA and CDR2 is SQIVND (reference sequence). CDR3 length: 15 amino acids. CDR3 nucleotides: TGTGCCAGTATCCCCTACGACAGGGGGCCCTATGGCTACACCTTC. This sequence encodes CASIPYDRGPYGYTF.

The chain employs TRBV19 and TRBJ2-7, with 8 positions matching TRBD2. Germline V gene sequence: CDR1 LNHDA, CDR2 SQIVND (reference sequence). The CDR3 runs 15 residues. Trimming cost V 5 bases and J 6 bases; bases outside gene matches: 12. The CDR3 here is CASSPPGTRSAEQYF. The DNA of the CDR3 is TGTGCCAGTAGTCCCCCCGGGACTAGGTCTGCCGAGCAGTACTTC. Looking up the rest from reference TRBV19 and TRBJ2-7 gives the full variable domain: DGGITQSPKYLFRKEGQNVTLSCEQNLNHDAMYWYRQDPGQGLRLIYYSQIVNDFQKGDIAEGYSVSREKKESFPLTVTSAQKNPTAFYLCASSPPGTRSAEQYFGPGTRLTVT.

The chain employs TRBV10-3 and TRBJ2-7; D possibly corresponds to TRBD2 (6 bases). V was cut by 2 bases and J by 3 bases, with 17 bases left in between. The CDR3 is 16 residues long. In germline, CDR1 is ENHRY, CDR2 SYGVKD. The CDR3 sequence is CAISENLGRLGYEQYF. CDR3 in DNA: TGTGCCATCAGTGAGAATTTAGGGAGGCTAGGCTACGAGCAGTACTTC.

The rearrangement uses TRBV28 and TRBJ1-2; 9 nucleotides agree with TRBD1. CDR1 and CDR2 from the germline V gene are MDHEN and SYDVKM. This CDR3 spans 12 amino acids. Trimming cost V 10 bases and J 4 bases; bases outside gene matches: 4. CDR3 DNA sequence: TGTGCCACCGGGACAGGGATCTATGGCTACACCTTC. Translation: CATGTGIYGYTF.

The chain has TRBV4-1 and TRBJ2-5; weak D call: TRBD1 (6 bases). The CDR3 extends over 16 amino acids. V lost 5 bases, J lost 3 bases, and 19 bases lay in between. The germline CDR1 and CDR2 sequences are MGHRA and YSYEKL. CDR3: CASSKSRVRGEETQYF. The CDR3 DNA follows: TGCGCCAGCAGCAAAAGCCGTGTCAGGGGAGAAGAGACCCAGTACTTC.

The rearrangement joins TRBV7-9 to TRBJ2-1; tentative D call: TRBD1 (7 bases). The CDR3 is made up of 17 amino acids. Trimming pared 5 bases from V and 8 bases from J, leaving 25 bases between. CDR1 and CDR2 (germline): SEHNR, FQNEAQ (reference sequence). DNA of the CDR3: TGTGCCAGCAGCCATTCCGACAGGGACGCCGGAGGGGATGAGCAGTTCTTC. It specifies CASSHSDRDAGGDEQFF.

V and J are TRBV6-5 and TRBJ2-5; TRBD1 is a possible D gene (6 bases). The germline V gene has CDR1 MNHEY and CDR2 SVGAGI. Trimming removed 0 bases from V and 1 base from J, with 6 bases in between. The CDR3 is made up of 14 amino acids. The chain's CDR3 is CASSYSQGQETQYF. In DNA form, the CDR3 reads TGTGCCAGCAGTTACTCACAGGGCCAAGAGACCCAGTACTTC.

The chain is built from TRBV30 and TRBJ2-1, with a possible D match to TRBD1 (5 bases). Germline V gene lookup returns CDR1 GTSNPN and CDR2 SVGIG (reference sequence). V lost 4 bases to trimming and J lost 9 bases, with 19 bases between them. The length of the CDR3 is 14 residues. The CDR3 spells CAWTYWGRASEQFF. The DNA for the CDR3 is TGTGCCTGGACCTACTGGGGCAGGGCCAGTGAGCAGTTCTTC.

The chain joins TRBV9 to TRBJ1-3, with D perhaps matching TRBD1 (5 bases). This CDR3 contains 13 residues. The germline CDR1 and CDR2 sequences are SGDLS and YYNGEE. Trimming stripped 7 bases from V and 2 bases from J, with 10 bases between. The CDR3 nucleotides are TGTGCCAGCGCAGGGTACCCTGGAAACACCATATATTTT. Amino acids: CASAGYPGNTIYF.

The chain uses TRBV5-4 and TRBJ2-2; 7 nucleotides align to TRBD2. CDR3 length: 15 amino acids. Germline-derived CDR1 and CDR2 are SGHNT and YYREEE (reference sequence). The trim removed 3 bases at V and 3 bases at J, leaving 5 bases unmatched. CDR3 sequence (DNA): TGTGCCAGCAGCTATGGCGGGAGAGACACCGGGGAGCTGTTTTTT. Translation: CASSYGGRDTGELFF. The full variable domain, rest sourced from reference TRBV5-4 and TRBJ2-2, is ETGVTQSPTHLIKTRGQQVTLRCSSQSGHNTVSWYQQALGQGPQFIFQYYREEENGRGNFPPRFSGLQFPNYSSELNVNALELDDSALYLCASSYGGRDTGELFFGEGSRLTVL.

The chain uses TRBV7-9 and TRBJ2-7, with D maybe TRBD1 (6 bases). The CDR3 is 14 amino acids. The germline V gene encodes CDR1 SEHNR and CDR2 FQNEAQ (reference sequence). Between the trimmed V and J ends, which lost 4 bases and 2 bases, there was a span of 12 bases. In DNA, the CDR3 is TGTGCCAGCAGCTCCCTACAGGGAGCCTACGAGCAGTACTTC. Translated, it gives CASSSLQGAYEQYF.

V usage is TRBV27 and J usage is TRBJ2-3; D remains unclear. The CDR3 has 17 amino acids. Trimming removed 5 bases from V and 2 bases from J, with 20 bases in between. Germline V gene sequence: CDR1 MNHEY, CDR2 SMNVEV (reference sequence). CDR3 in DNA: TGTGCCAGCAGTCCCCCTGGAATTGCGGAGCACACAGATACGCAGTATTTT. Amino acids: CASSPPGIAEHTDTQYF.

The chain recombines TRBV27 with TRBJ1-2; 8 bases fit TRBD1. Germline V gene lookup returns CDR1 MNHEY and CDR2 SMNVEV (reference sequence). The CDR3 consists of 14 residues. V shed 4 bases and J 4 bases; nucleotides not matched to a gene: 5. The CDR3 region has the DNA TGTGCCAGCAGTTCCGGACAGGGAGCCTATGGCTACACCTTC. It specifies CASSSGQGAYGYTF.

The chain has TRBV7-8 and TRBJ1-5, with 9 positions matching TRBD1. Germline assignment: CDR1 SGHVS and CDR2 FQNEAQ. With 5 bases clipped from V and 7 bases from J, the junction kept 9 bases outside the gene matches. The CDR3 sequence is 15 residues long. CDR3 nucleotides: TGTGCCAGCAGCCCCACCGGGACAGGGAACCAGCCCCAGCATTTT. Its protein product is CASSPTGTGNQPQHF.

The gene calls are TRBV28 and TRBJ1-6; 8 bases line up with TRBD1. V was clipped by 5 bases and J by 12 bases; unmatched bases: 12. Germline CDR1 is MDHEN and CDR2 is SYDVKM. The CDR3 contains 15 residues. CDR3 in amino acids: CASSARAGGLGPLHF. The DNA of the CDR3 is TGTGCCAGCAGTGCGAGGGCAGGGGGCCTTGGACCCCTCCACTTT.

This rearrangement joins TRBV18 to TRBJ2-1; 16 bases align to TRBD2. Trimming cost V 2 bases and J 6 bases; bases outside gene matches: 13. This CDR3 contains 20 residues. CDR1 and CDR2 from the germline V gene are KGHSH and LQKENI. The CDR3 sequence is CASSPRGLGTSGRAGNEQFF. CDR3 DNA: TGTGCCAGCTCACCAAGGGGATTAGGGACTAGCGGGAGGGCCGGCAATGAGCAGTTCTTC.

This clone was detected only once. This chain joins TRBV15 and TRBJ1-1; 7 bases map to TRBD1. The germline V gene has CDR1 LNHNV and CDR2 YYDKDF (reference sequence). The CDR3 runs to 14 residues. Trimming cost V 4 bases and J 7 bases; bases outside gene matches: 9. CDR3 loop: CATSKDREVSEAFF. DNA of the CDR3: TGTGCCACCAGCAAAGACAGGGAAGTGAGTGAAGCTTTCTTT.

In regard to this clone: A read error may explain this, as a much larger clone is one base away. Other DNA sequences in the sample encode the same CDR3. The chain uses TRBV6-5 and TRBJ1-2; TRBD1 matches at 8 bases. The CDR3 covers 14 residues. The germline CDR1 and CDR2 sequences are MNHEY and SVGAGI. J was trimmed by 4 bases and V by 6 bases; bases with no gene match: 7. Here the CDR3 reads CASSPDRGGYGYTF. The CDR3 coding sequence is TGTGCCAGCAGCCCTGACAGGGGAGGCTATGGCTACACCTTC.

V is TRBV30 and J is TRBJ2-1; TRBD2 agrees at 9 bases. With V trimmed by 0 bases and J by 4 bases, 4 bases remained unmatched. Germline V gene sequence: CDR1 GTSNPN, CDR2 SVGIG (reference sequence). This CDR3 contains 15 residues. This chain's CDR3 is CAWSVGAGGYNEQFF. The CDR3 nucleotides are TGTGCCTGGAGTGTTGGAGCGGGGGGATACAATGAGCAGTTCTTC.

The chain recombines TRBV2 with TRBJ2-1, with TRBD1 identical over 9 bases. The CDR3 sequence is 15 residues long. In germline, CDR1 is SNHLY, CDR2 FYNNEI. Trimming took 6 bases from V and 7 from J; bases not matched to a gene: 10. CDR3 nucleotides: TGTGCCAGCAGAGCACTTCGGACAGGGGAGAATGAGCAGTTCTTC. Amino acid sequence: CASRALRTGENEQFF.

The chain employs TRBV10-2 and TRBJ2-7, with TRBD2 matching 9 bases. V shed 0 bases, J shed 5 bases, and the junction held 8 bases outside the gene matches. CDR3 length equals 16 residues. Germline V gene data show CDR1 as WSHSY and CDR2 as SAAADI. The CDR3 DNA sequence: TGCGCCAGCAGTGAGTCGGGCGGGAGGGCCTCGAACGAGCAGTACTTC. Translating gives CASSESGGRASNEQYF.

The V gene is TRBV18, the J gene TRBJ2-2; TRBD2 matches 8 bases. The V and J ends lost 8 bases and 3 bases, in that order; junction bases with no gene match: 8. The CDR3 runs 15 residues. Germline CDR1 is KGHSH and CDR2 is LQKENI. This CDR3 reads CASPKTSAHTGELFF. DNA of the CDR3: TGTGCCAGCCCTAAGACTAGCGCCCACACCGGGGAGCTGTTTTTT.

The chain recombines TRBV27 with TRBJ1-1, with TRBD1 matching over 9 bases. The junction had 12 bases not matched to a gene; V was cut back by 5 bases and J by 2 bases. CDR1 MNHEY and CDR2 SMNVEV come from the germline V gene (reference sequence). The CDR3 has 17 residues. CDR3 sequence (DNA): TGTGCCAGCAGTCCCGGACAGGGGATGGGAAGAAACACTGAAGCTTTCTTT. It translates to CASSPGQGMGRNTEAFF.

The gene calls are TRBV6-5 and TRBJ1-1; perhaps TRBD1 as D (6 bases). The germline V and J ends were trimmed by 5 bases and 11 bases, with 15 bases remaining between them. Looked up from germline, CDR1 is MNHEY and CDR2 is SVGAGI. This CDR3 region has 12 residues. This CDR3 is CASSTGNQGAFF. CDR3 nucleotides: TGTGCCAGCAGTACAGGGAACCAGGGGGCTTTCTTT.

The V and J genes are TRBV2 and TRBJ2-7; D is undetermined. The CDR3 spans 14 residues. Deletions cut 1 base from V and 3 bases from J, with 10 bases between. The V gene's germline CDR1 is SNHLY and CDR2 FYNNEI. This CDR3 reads CASSEGFGFYEQYF. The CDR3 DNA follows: TGTGCCAGCAGTGAAGGGTTCGGGTTCTACGAGCAGTACTTC.